Listed here are 13 T cell receptor beta chains from one sample, sequenced in a study of tissue T cells after allogeneic stem cell transplantation (dated by TCRdb to 2021 to 2024). Sample time point, as interpreted from the label and publication: mouse harvest day 7 after allogeneic transplant. Mouse grafts combined 10^7 T-cell-depleted bone marrow cells with 10^6 splenic CD5+ T cells, given via tail vein injection. The protocol used for the library was the immunoSEQ multiplex PCR assay. In its TCRdb copy, this immuneACCESS table keeps in-frame sequences only and misses some clones. Where compared with another copy, unresolved V genes explain less than half of these, and the others have no known cause. For this sample there are about 9,300 clones; about 47% appear just once. The top ten clonotypes cover roughly 6.9% of the sample. Sequencing was done on a sample of gut tissue. The receptors come from a female BALB/c mouse given C57BL/6 T cells with graft-versus-host disease after an allogeneic hematopoietic cell transplant.

This clone appeared once. Germline and genes: mouse. The read terminates 1 residue before the CDR3 end, so the remaining end is supplied by the germline J gene. The J gene is TRBJ2-3, the V gene TRBV5, with 10 bases that match TRBD1. Per the germline V gene, CDR1 is LGHNA and CDR2 is YNLKQL (reference sequence). The CDR3 covers 15 residues. The J segment lost 3 bases and the V segment lost 2 bases, leaving 2 bases of the junction unmatched. This CDR3 is CASSQWDRGAETLYF. The DNA read from the CDR3 is TGTGCCAGCAGCCAATGGGACAGGGGCGCAGAAACGCTGTAT.

As for this clone: The genes and germline here are from mouse. The CDR3 extends 1 residue past the end of the read, so its final part is completed from the germline J gene. The J gene is TRBJ2-5, the V gene TRBV26, with D unresolved. The CDR3 has 14 amino acids. Germline-derived CDR1 and CDR2 are KGHPV and FQNQEV (reference sequence). V was trimmed by 4 bases and J by 0 bases, leaving 8 bases between them. CDR3 DNA (partial): TGTGCCAGCAGTCGACAAATTAACCAAGACACCCAGTAC. Amino acids: CASSRQINQDTQY. The CDR3 as a whole reads CASSRQINQDTQYF. Full variable domain (remainder filled in from reference TRBV26 and TRBJ2-5): NSKVIQTPRYLVKGQGQKAKMRCIPEKGHPVVFWYQQNKNNEFKFLINFQNQEVLQQIDMTEKRFSAECPSNSPCSLEIQSSEAGDSALYLCASSRQINQDTQYFGPGTRLLVL.

In regard to this clone: The genes and germline here are from mouse. With the read ending 1 residue before the CDR3 end, the germline J gene is used to fill in that end. This rearrangement joins TRBV13-2 to TRBJ2-4, with 7 bases that match TRBD2. CDR1 is NNHNN, CDR2 SYGAGS, per germline (reference sequence). V shed 2 bases and J 2 bases; nucleotides not matched to a gene: 2. This CDR3 region has 14 residues. The CDR3 bases that were read are TGTGCCAGCGGTGAACTGGGGATTCAAAACACCTTGTAC. Translating gives CASGELGIQNTLY. The CDR3, in full, reads CASGELGIQNTLYF.

About this clone itself: The genes are named according to mouse. The observed sequence ends 1 residue before the CDR3 terminus, with the missing tail filled in from the germline J gene. The V and J genes are TRBV26 and TRBJ2-1; D call uncertain. CDR3 length equals 13 residues. Between the trimmed V and J ends, which lost 2 bases and 5 bases, there was a span of 7 bases. The germline gives CDR1 KGHPV, CDR2 FQNQEV (reference sequence). CDR3 residues: CASSLEGDAEQFF. The sequenced CDR3 bases are TGTGCCAGCAGTCTGGAGGGTGATGCTGAGCAGTTC.

This clone was detected a few times. Gene names are mouse gene names. The read ends 1 residue early relative to the CDR3; the germline J gene fills the gap. The gene calls are TRBV3 and TRBJ1-3; D is perhaps TRBD1 (5 bases). This CDR3 spans 14 amino acids. The germline CDR1 and CDR2 sequences are SNHLY and FYNGKV (reference sequence). Trimming pared 1 base from V and 4 bases from J, leaving 8 bases between. The CDR3 sequence is CASSLVGVGNTLYF. The sequenced part of the CDR3 DNA is TGTGCCAGCAGCTTAGTGGGGGTCGGAAATACGCTCTAT.

A few counts support this clone. The listed genes are named as in mouse. The CDR3 end is not reached by the read, which stops 1 residue before it; the germline J gene fills it in. The chain links TRBV26 to TRBJ1-1; 7 bases agree with TRBD1. The CDR3 covers 15 residues. Germline V gene sequence: CDR1 KGHPV, CDR2 FQNQEV (reference sequence). The trim removed 2 bases at V and 0 bases at J, leaving 3 bases unmatched. The covered CDR3 bases are TGTGCCAGCAGTCTGAGTGGGACAGCAAACACAGAAGTCTTC. This translates into CASSLSGTANTEVF. The entire CDR3 sequence reads CASSLSGTANTEVFF.

To note about this clone: Any gene name here is a mouse gene name. The CDR3 is cut off 1 residue early in the read; its end comes from the germline J gene. This chain links TRBV3 with TRBJ1-2, with 7 bases matching TRBD1. CDR3 length: 13 amino acids. Unmatched junction bases numbered 5, after V lost 5 bases and J lost 5 bases. The germline gives CDR1 SNHLY, CDR2 FYNGKV (reference sequence). Incomplete CDR3 DNA: TGTGCCAGCAGCGCGGACAGGCGGTCCGACTACACC. Amino acid sequence: CASSADRRSDYT. The full CDR3 reads CASSADRRSDYTF.

As to this clone: Germline and genes here are mouse. The read halts 1 residue ahead of the CDR3 end, with the missing end drawn from the germline J gene. The chain recombines TRBV12-2 with TRBJ2-7; 8 nucleotides match TRBD2. The CDR3 totals 15 residues. From germline, CDR1 is SGHLS and CDR2 HYDKME. After removal of 4 bases from V and 0 bases from J, the junction contained 7 bases not matched to a gene. The CDR3 loop is CASSPLGGSSYEQYF. The CDR3 DNA, read in part, is TGTGCCAGCTCACCTCTGGGGGGTAGCTCCTATGAACAGTAC.

Concerning this clone itself: Gene names and germline refer to mouse. The read ends 1 residue shy of where the CDR3 ends; the end is completed using the germline J gene. The chain links TRBV3 to TRBJ2-7; tentative D call: TRBD1 (6 bases). Germline V gives CDR1 SNHLY, CDR2 FYNGKV (reference sequence). This CDR3 spans 13 amino acids. V gave up 5 bases and J gave up 3 bases, with 11 bases separating them. CDR3 sequence: CASSAGQHYEQYF. CDR3 DNA, as far as it was read: TGTGCCAGCAGCGCGGGACAACACTATGAACAGTAC. Filled out from reference TRBV3 and TRBJ2-7, the complete variable domain reads GPKVLQIPSHQIIDMGQMVTLNCDPVSNHLYFYWYKQILGQQMEFLVNFYNGKVMEKSKLFKDQFSVERPDGSYFTLKIQPTALEDSAVYFCASSAGQHYEQYFGPGTRLTVL.

Comment on this clone: Gene names refer to mouse genes. The missing CDR3 end, 1 residue past where the read stops, is filled in from the germline J gene. The chain couples TRBV16 to TRBJ1-1, with 7 nucleotides matching TRBD1. Germline assignment: CDR1 SGHSA and CDR2 FRNQAP. The CDR3 runs to 15 residues. V lost 4 bases to trimming and J lost 4 bases; unmatched junction nucleotides: 9. CDR3 DNA, as far as it was read: TGTGCAAGCAGCTCATTAGGGGGCGCTGGCACAGAAGTCTTC. This encodes CASSSLGGAGTEVF. The CDR3 in its entirety is CASSSLGGAGTEVFF. Using reference TRBV16 and TRBJ1-1 for the parts outside the CDR3, the full variable domain is NAGVIQTPRHKVTGKGQEATLWCEPISGHSAVFWYRQTIVQGLEFLTYFRNQAPIDDSGMPKERFSAQMPNQSHSTLKIQSTQPQDSAVYLCASSSLGGAGTEVFFGKGTRLTVV.

This clone has just a few counts. Gene and germline names: mouse. The read comes to an end 1 residue before the CDR3 does, leaving the germline J gene to fill in the end. The V gene is TRBV13-2, the J gene TRBJ1-1; 7 bases fit TRBD1. The CDR3 is 13 residues long. V shed 0 bases, J shed 4 bases, and the junction held 0 bases outside the gene matches. Germline V CDR1 and CDR2: NNHNN, SYGAGS (reference sequence). CDR3 in amino acids: CASGDGQGTEVFF. CDR3 DNA, as far as it was read: TGTGCCAGCGGTGATGGACAGGGCACAGAAGTCTTC.

Comment on this clone: Gene names refer to mouse genes. The CDR3 is cut off 1 residue early in the read; its end comes from the germline J gene. The chain combines TRBV26 with TRBJ2-3; D might be TRBD1 (5 bases). The CDR3 totals 15 residues. Trimming removed 2 bases at V and 0 bases at J, with 9 bases between. Germline V gene data show CDR1 as KGHPV and CDR2 as FQNQEV (reference sequence). The sequenced part of the CDR3 DNA is TGTGCCAGCAGTCTGAGGACATCTAGTGCAGAAACGCTGTAT. Amino acids: CASSLRTSSAETLY. The CDR3 as a whole reads CASSLRTSSAETLYF.

Note on this clone: All gene names here are mouse names. The missing CDR3 end, 1 residue past where the read stops, is filled in from the germline J gene. The chain employs TRBV3 and TRBJ2-1, with D perhaps matching TRBD2 (7 bases). The CDR3 sequence is 14 residues long. Trimming left V 1 base short and J 6 bases short, with 10 bases between. Germline V gene data show CDR1 as SNHLY and CDR2 as FYNGKV (reference sequence). CDR3 amino acids: CASSLGGAGAEQFF. The sequenced part of the CDR3 DNA is TGTGCCAGCAGCTTAGGGGGGGCCGGTGCTGAGCAGTTC.